Listed here are 31 T cell receptor beta chains from one sample, sequenced in a study of shared clonotypes between healthy human individuals. Repertoires were generated with immunoSEQ multiplex PCR, while TCRdb's copy carries only in-frame clones and drops some. The sample includes around 500,000 clones, roughly 85% of them seen just once. Sequencing used PBMCs. The receptors stem from a woman between 40 and 50 years old in good health. Some clones in this sample may be carry-over from other donors' samples.

The chain employs TRBV28 and TRBJ1-5; the D gene is possibly TRBD1 (5 bases). The V gene's germline CDR1 is MDHEN and CDR2 SYDVKM. The CDR3 has 18 residues. V was cut by 6 bases and J by 5 bases, with 26 bases left in between. Here the CDR3 DNA reads TGTGCCAGCAGCCGACAGCAAGAAAGGGGCCAGAGGGATCAGCCCCAGCATTTT. This codes for CASSRQQERGQRDQPQHF.

J is TRBJ2-7 and V is TRBV29-1, with TRBD1 identical over 8 bases. CDR1 SQVTM and CDR2 ANQGSEA come from the germline V gene. The CDR3 is 14 amino acids. V was pared by 3 bases and J by 2 bases, with 6 bases of the junction left unmatched. CDR3 nucleotide sequence: TGCAGCGTTGATCAAGGACAGGGAGCCTACGAGCAGTACTTC. It codes for CSVDQGQGAYEQYF.

The chain links TRBV15 to TRBJ2-3; no clear D gene. The CDR3 runs 12 residues. Germline lookup yields CDR1 LNHNV and CDR2 YYDKDF (reference sequence). V lost 0 bases, J lost 10 bases, and 8 bases lay in between. The DNA for the CDR3 is TGTGCCACCAGCAGAGATGGCAGCCCGCAGTATTTT. The encoded protein is CATSRDGSPQYF.

This rearrangement joins TRBV7-8 to TRBJ2-1; no reliable D call. CDR1 SGHVS and CDR2 FQNEAQ come from the germline V gene. This CDR3 region has 14 residues. The ends were cut back, 6 bases at V and 4 bases at J, with 13 bases in the middle. As DNA, the CDR3 is TGTGCCAGCAGGAGTACCTCAAGATACAATGAGCAGTTCTTC. Translated: CASRSTSRYNEQFF.

The chain has TRBV4-2 and TRBJ2-3, with 10 bases that match TRBD2. The germline V gene has CDR1 LGHNA and CDR2 YNFKEQ. J lost 2 bases, V lost 4 bases, and 3 bases had no gene match. The CDR3 has 15 amino acids. CDR3 DNA sequence: TGTGCCAGCAGCCGGACTAGCGGCGCCACAGATACGCAGTATTTT. Its translation: CASSRTSGATDTQYF.

The V gene is TRBV27, the J gene TRBJ2-2; D unresolved. V lost 3 bases to trimming and J lost 1 base, with 3 bases between them. This CDR3 has 13 amino acids. Per germline, CDR1 MNHEY and CDR2 SMNVEV (reference sequence). CDR3: CASSFKNTGELFF. The CDR3 coding sequence is TGTGCCAGCAGTTTCAAGAACACCGGGGAGCTGTTTTTT.

The rearrangement joins TRBV19 to TRBJ2-1; 7 bases are shared with TRBD2. J lost 2 bases, V lost 4 bases, and 8 bases had no gene match. Germline V gene lookup returns CDR1 LNHDA and CDR2 SQIVND (reference sequence). This CDR3 spans 16 amino acids. CDR3 sequence reads: CASSSRPSGAYNEQFF. In DNA, the CDR3 is TGTGCCAGTAGTAGTAGGCCTAGCGGAGCCTACAATGAGCAGTTCTTC.

The rearrangement uses TRBV28 and TRBJ1-5; possibly TRBD1 for D (5 bases). Germline V gives CDR1 MDHEN, CDR2 SYDVKM. The CDR3 is 12 residues long. The V end lost 3 bases, the J end lost 6 bases, and 6 bases lay between the germline ends. For the CDR3, the DNA is TGTGCCAGCAGTTTGGGGGTTCAGCCCCAGCATTTT. The encoded protein is CASSLGVQPQHF.

V gene TRBV21-1 combines with J gene TRBJ1-2. TRBV21-1 has pseudogene status. The CDR3 is made up of 15 amino acids. CDR3 residues: CASSLYRGFNYGYTF. The CDR3 DNA reads as TGTGCCAGCAGCCTTTATCGGGGGTTTAACTATGGCTACACCTTC.

The V call is TRBV4-1, the J call TRBJ2-3; 14 positions match TRBD2. J gave up 2 bases and V 2 bases, and 9 bases lay outside the gene matches. Germline CDR1 MGHRA, CDR2 YSYEKL. The length of the CDR3 is 19 residues. The CDR3 DNA follows: TGCGCCAGCAGCCAAATGGGGACTAGCGGGAGAGGGGACACAGATACGCAGTATTTT. This sequence encodes CASSQMGTSGRGDTDTQYF.

This chain uses TRBV18 with TRBJ2-7; TRBD1 matches at 9 bases. Germline-derived CDR1 and CDR2 are KGHSH and LQKENI. CDR3 size: 14 residues. Trimming took 6 bases from V and 1 from J; bases not matched to a gene: 4. CDR3 DNA sequence: TGTGCCAGCTCCCGGGACAGGGTATCCTACGAGCAGTACTTC. Translated, it gives CASSRDRVSYEQYF.

This clone was recorded once. The chain has TRBV6-1 and TRBJ2-1; D remains ambiguous. CDR3 length: 14 amino acids. CDR1 is MNHNS and CDR2 is SASEGT in the germline V gene. V was cut by 2 bases and J by 5 bases, with 10 bases left in between. The CDR3 loop reads CASSELWGDNEQFF. The CDR3 DNA sequence: TGTGCCAGCAGTGAACTTTGGGGTGACAATGAGCAGTTCTTC.

This clone was detected only once. The chain couples TRBV7-2 to TRBJ2-2; D remains ambiguous. Germline values: CDR1 SGHTA, CDR2 FQGNSA. The CDR3 covers 14 residues. V lost 1 base and J lost 6, with 9 bases in between. The CDR3 nucleotides read TGTGCCAGCAGCTTAGTGATGGCGGCCGGGGAGCTGTTTTTT. Protein product: CASSLVMAAGELFF.

This clone appeared a few times. This chain joins TRBV6-5 and TRBJ1-2; D is possibly TRBD1 (6 bases). Trimming cost V 10 bases and J 2 bases, with 20 bases left between them. There are 15 residues in the CDR3. The germline V gene encodes CDR1 MNHEY and CDR2 SVGAGI. CDR3 sequence: CAIKSAGGGNYGYTF. In nucleotides, the CDR3 is TGTGCCATCAAGAGTGCAGGAGGGGGAAACTATGGCTACACCTTC.

This chain connects TRBV5-1 to TRBJ2-5; D perhaps matches TRBD1 (5 bases). CDR1 is SGHRS and CDR2 is YFSETQ in the germline V gene. Trimming stripped 1 base from V and 5 bases from J, with 15 bases between. The CDR3 is made up of 15 amino acids. The CDR3 region is CASSLNSQGLETQYF. CDR3 bases: TGCGCCAGCAGCTTGAACTCCCAGGGCTTGGAGACCCAGTACTTC.

The chain couples TRBV7-2 to TRBJ2-1; possible D gene TRBD2, 6 bases. V shed 1 base and J shed 4 bases, with 11 bases lying between them. In germline, CDR1 is SGHTA, CDR2 FQGNSA. CDR3 size: 15 residues. Here the CDR3 DNA reads TGTGCCAGCAGCTTAGTCGTCGGGAGTTACAATGAGCAGTTCTTC. Its translation: CASSLVVGSYNEQFF.

This clone was detected a few times. V usage is TRBV18 and J usage is TRBJ1-2; D is possibly TRBD1 (5 bases). Trimming took off 2 bases at V and 8 bases at J, with 15 bases between the two ends. This CDR3 is built from 14 residues. The germline V gene has CDR1 KGHSH and CDR2 LQKENI. CDR3 DNA sequence: TGTGCCAGCTCACCAGGGACGCTCCGGGGGGGCTACACCTTC. The encoded protein is CASSPGTLRGGYTF.

The rearrangement joins TRBV10-2 to TRBJ2-7, with 8 bases lining up with TRBD2. The CDR3 length is 13 residues. The germline V gene encodes CDR1 WSHSY and CDR2 SAAADI. With 5 bases clipped from V and 6 bases from J, the junction kept 6 bases outside the gene matches. As DNA, the CDR3 is TGCGCCAGCAGTCTTAGCGGGATCGTCGAGCAGTACTTC. Translated, it gives CASSLSGIVEQYF.

For this clone: A much larger clone differs from this one at a single base, so this may be a read error. The chain joins TRBV29-1 to TRBJ1-1, with D possibly being TRBD1 (5 bases). Germline V CDR1 and CDR2: SQVTM, ANQGSEA. CDR3 size: 11 residues. CDR3 coding DNA: TGCAGCGTGGACCGGGGGGGAACGGCTCTCTTT. This encodes CSVDRGGTALF.

This clone was detected once. The chain joins TRBV6-6 to TRBJ2-4; D ambiguous. The CDR3 runs to 16 residues. Germline-derived CDR1 and CDR2 are MNHNY and SVGAGI (reference sequence). Trimming removed 2 bases at V and 0 bases at J, with 11 bases between. The CDR3 coding sequence is TGTGCCAGCAGTTACCCTAACAGTGGAGCCAAAAACATTCAGTACTTC. As protein: CASSYPNSGAKNIQYF.

The chain carries TRBV19 and TRBJ2-5, with D hard to call. The CDR3 sequence is 11 residues long. Per germline, CDR1 LNHDA and CDR2 SQIVND (reference sequence). Trimming removed 10 bases at V and 4 bases at J, with 10 bases between. The CDR3 loop is CATSRGETQYF. DNA of the CDR3: TGTGCCACCAGCCGAGGAGAGACCCAGTACTTC.

There are a few counts of this clone. The sample holds other DNA sequences that translate to the same CDR3. J is TRBJ1-5 and V is TRBV28; D is perhaps TRBD1 (6 bases). CDR1 MDHEN and CDR2 SYDVKM come from the germline V gene. The CDR3 is 14 residues long. V lost 6 bases, J lost 1 base, and 10 bases lay in between. The CDR3 protein is CASSLGGSNQPQHF. CDR3 sequence (DNA): TGTGCCAGCAGCTTAGGGGGAAGCAATCAGCCCCAGCATTTT. Variable domain in full (rest from reference TRBV28 and TRBJ1-5): DVKVTQSSRYLVKRTGEKVFLECVQDMDHENMFWYRQDPGLGLRLIYFSYDVKMKEKGDIPEGYSVSREKKERFSLILESASTNQTSMYLCASSLGGSNQPQHFGDGTRLSIL.

The V gene is TRBV7-2, the J gene TRBJ1-2; D ambiguous. Germline CDR1 and CDR2: SGHTA and FQGNSA. CDR3 size: 13 residues. The V end lost 1 base, the J end lost 2 bases, and 5 bases lay between the germline ends. The DNA for the CDR3 is TGTGCCAGCAGCTTAGGACGGAACTATGGCTACACCTTC. Its translation: CASSLGRNYGYTF.

V usage is TRBV20-1 and J usage is TRBJ1-2; 7 bases are shared with TRBD1. V trimming: 5 bases; J trimming: 9 bases; junction bases outside the gene matches: 6. The CDR3 is 11 residues long. Per the germline V gene, CDR1 is DFQATT and CDR2 is SNEGSKA (reference sequence). The CDR3 spells CSASTGERYTF. The DNA for the CDR3 is TGCAGTGCTTCAACAGGGGAGCGCTACACCTTC.

V gene TRBV7-2 combines with J gene TRBJ2-7, with 8 bases identical to TRBD2. CDR1 SGHTA and CDR2 FQGNSA come from the germline V gene. The CDR3 sequence is 17 residues long. V trimming: 1 base; J trimming: 2 bases; junction bases outside the gene matches: 10. The CDR3 region is CASSLVGASGLPYEQYF. The CDR3 DNA reads as TGTGCCAGCAGCTTAGTGGGCGCTAGCGGGTTGCCCTACGAGCAGTACTTC.

This chain joins TRBV19 and TRBJ2-2; D is ambiguous. The CDR3 spans 13 residues. The germline V gene encodes CDR1 LNHDA and CDR2 SQIVND (reference sequence). V was shortened by 10 bases and J by 4 bases, with 13 bases between the two germline ends. The CDR3 region has the DNA TGTGCCACCGCCACAGTCCCCACCGGGGAGCTGTTTTTT. Its translation is CATATVPTGELFF.

The V call is TRBV28, the J call TRBJ2-7; D perhaps matches TRBD1 (8 bases). Per germline, CDR1 MDHEN and CDR2 SYDVKM. V lost 6 bases and J 4 bases, leaving 19 bases between the germline ends. This CDR3 spans 15 amino acids. CDR3 in amino acids: CASRTQGEGRYEQYF. Written as DNA, the CDR3 is TGTGCCAGCAGAACACAGGGGGAGGGTAGGTACGAGCAGTACTTC.

This clone appeared a single time. This chain links TRBV5-1 with TRBJ1-1; no clear D gene. V lost 0 bases to trimming and J lost 6 bases, with 6 bases between them. Germline V gene sequence: CDR1 SGHRS, CDR2 YFSETQ. The CDR3 runs to 12 residues. The CDR3, as DNA: TGCGCCAGCAGCTTGGGGCAGGCTGAAGCTTTCTTT. As protein: CASSLGQAEAFF.

This rearrangement joins TRBV6-6 to TRBJ1-1; D possibly corresponds to TRBD1 (6 bases). Germline V CDR1 and CDR2: MNHNY, SVGAGI (reference sequence). V lost 5 bases and J 0 bases, leaving 13 bases between the germline ends. The CDR3 loop spans 15 amino acids. For the CDR3, the DNA is TGTGCCAGCAGTCATGAACAGGGAATGAACACTGAAGCTTTCTTT. Protein product: CASSHEQGMNTEAFF.

This clone was detected only a few times. The chain recombines TRBV7-9 with TRBJ2-1; 10 bases are shared with TRBD2. The CDR3 has 16 amino acids. V shed 0 bases, J shed 6 bases, and the junction held 5 bases outside the gene matches. CDR1 SEHNR and CDR2 FQNEAQ come from the germline V gene (reference sequence). CDR3 amino acids: CASSLALGLAFNEQFF. The CDR3 coding sequence is TGTGCCAGCAGCTTAGCGCTGGGACTAGCGTTCAATGAGCAGTTCTTC.

Of note for this clone: Other DNA sequences of this sample code for an identical CDR3. The CDR3 nucleotides read TGTGCCAGCAGTCTTAGGGATTACGAGCAGTACTTC. Protein product: CASSLRDYEQYF. The chain has TRBV28 and TRBJ2-7; no definite D call. CDR1 is MDHEN and CDR2 is SYDVKM in the germline V gene. V shed 5 bases and J shed 4 bases, with 9 bases lying between them. The CDR3 sequence is 12 residues long.